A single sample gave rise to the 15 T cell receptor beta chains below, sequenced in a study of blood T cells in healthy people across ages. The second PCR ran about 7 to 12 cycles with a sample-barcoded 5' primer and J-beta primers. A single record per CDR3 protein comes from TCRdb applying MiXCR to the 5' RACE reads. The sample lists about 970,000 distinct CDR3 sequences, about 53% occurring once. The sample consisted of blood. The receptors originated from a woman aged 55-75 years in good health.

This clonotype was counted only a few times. The CDR3 nucleotides read TGTGCCAGCAGTTACAAGATCTCTAGGAACGAGCAGTACTTC. The encoded protein is CASSYKISRNEQYF. The chain employs TRBV6-6 and TRBJ2-7; D unresolved. V dropped 2 bases and J dropped 5 bases, with 13 bases sitting between them. CDR1 and CDR2 from the germline V gene are MNHNY and SVGAGI (reference sequence). The CDR3 spans 14 residues.

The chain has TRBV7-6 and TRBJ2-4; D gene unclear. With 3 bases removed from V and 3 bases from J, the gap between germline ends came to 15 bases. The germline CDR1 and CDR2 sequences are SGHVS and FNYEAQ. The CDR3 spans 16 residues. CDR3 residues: CASSLGPLSSKNIQYF. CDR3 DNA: TGTGCCAGCAGCTTGGGCCCACTCTCCAGCAAAAACATTCAGTACTTC. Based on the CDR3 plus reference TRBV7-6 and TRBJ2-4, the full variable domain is GAGVSQSPRYKVTKRGQDVALRCDPISGHVSLYWYRQALGQGPEFLTYFNYEAQQDKSGLPNDRFSAERPEGSISTLTIQRTEQRDSAMYRCASSLGPLSSKNIQYFGAGTRLSVL.

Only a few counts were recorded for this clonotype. CDR3 region: CASSLSQGTIGEQYF. The CDR3 DNA is TGTGCCAGCAGTTTAAGCCAGGGGACGATTGGCGAGCAGTACTTC. This chain links TRBV12-3 or TRBV12-4 with TRBJ2-7, with D possibly being TRBD1 (6 bases). Trimming took 2 bases from V and 6 from J, leaving 17 bases between them. The CDR3 spans 15 residues.

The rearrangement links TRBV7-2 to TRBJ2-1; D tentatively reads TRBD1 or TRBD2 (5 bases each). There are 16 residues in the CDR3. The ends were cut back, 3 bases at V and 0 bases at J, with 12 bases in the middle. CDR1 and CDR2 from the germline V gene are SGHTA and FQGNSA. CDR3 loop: CASSFWGPSSYNEQFF. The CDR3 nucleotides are TGTGCCAGCAGCTTCTGGGGACCAAGCTCCTACAATGAGCAGTTCTTC.

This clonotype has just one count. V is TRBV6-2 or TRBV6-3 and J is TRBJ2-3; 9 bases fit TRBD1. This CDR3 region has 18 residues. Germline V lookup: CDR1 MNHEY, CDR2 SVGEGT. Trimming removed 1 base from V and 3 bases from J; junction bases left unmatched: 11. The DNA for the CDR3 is TGTGCCAGCAGTTACTTGGGTATCGGGACAGGGAGGACAGATACGCAGTATTTT. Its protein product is CASSYLGIGTGRTDTQYF.

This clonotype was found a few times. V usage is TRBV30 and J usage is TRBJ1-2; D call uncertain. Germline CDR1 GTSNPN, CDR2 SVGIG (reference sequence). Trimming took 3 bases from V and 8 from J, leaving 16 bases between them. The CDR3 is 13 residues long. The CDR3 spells CAWRASVSKGYTF. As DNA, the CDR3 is TGTGCCTGGAGGGCCTCGGTCAGTAAAGGCTACACCTTC. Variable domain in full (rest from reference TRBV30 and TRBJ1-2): SQTIHQWPATLVQPVGSPLSLECTVEGTSNPNLYWYRQAAGRGLQLLFYSVGIGQISSEVPQNLSASRPQDRQFILSSKKLLLSDSGFYLCAWRASVSKGYTFGSGTRLTVV.

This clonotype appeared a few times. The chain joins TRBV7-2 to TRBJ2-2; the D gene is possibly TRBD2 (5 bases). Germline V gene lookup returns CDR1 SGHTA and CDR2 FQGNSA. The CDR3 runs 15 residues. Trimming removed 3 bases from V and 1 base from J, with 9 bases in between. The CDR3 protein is CASSFTRQNTGELFF. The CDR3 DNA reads TGTGCCAGCAGCTTTACTAGGCAGAACACCGGGGAGCTGTTTTTT.

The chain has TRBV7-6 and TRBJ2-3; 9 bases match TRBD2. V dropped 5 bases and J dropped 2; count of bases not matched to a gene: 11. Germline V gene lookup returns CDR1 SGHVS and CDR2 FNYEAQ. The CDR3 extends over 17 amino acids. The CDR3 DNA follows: TGTGCCAGCAGCCACATAGCGGGAGATAATCCCACAGATACGCAGTATTTT. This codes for CASSHIAGDNPTDTQYF.

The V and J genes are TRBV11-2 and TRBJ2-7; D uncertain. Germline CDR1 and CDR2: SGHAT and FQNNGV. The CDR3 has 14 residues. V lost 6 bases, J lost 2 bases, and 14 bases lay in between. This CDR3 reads CASRRAAGTYEQYF. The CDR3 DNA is TGTGCCAGCAGAAGGGCAGCTGGGACCTACGAGCAGTACTTC. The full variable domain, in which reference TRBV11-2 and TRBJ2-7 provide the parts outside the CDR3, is EAGVAQSPRYKIIEKRQSVAFWCNPISGHATLYWYQQILGQGPKLLIQFQNNGVVDDSQLPKDRFSAERLKGVDSTLKIQPAKLEDSAVYLCASRRAAGTYEQYFGPGTRLTVT.

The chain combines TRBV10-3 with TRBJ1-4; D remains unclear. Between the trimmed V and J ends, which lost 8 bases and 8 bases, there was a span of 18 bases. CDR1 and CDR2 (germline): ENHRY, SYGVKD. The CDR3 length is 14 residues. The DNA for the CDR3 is TGTGCCATCGGCTCGCAGGACCTAGGGGAAAAACTGTTTTTT. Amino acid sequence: CAIGSQDLGEKLFF.

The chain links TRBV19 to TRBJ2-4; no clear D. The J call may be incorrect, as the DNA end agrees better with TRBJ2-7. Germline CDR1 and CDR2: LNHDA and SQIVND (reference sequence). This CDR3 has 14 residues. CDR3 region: CATKDLLSSYEQYF. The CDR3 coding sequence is TGTGCCACCAAGGACCTCCTGAGCTCCTACGAGCAGTACTTC.

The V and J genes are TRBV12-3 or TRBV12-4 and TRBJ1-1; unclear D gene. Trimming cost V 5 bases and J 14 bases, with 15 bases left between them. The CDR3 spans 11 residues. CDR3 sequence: CASSDPGPMFF. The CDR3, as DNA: TGTGCCAGCAGTGATCCGGGCCCCATGTTCTTT.

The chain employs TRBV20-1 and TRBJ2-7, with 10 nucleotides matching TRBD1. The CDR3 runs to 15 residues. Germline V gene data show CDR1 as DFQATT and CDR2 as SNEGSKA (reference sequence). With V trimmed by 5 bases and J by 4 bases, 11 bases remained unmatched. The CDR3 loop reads CSAGHGQGVVYEQYF. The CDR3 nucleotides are TGCAGTGCTGGCCACGGACAGGGGGTGGTTTACGAGCAGTACTTC.

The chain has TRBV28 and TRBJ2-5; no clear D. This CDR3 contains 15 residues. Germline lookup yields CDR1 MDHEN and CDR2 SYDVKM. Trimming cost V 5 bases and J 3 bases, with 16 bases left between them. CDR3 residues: CASSPQDRFKETQYF. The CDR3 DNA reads TGTGCCAGCAGTCCCCAGGACCGATTCAAAGAGACCCAGTACTTC.

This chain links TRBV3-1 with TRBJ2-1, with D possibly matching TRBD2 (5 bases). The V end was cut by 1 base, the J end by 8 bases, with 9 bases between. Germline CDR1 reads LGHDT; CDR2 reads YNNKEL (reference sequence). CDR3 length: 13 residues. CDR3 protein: CASSQVREHEQFF. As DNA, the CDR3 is TGTGCCAGCAGCCAAGTAAGGGAGCATGAGCAGTTCTTC.